Here is one TCR beta chain with its context. Only in-frame clones appear in the TCRdb table, and some are missing; sequencing was by immunoSEQ multiplex PCR. Seen here are 150,000 to 200,000 clones, around 94% observed once, and the top ten hold roughly 5.5%. The data stem from a study of T cell responses to AZD1222 COVID-19 vaccine. Germline CDR1 and CDR2: GTSNPN and SVGIG (reference sequence). J gave up 0 bases and V 0 bases, and 7 bases lay outside the gene matches. This CDR3 region has 16 residues. The receptor's source is an adult who received the AZD1222 COVID-19 vaccine. The specimen was peripheral blood, collected 28 days after the second AZD1222 dose. The chain uses TRBV30 and TRBJ2-7; TRBD2 aligns across 8 bases. CDR3 region: CAWSVRREAISYEQYF. CDR3 bases: TGTGCCTGGAGTGTGCGGCGGGAGGCGATCTCCTACGAGCAGTACTTC.